Described below is a single T cell receptor beta chain sequence and its context. Trimming took off 0 bases at V and 2 bases at J, with 9 bases between the two ends. In germline, CDR1 is WSHSY, CDR2 SAAADI. This CDR3 region has 15 residues. The sample comes from a study of blood T cell repertoires in COVID-19. At the level of the study: Spain, Italy and the United States supplied samples that represented acute and convalescent COVID-19. PBMCs, B-cell-depleted T cells, or T cells provided the cDNA or gDNA that made up the material.

Donors were grouped by their self-reported clinical history. Original analysis: The assay estimated nucleated cells by amplifying reference gene primers. Assay used: immunoSEQ multiplex PCR; TCRdb lists only in-frame clones, some missing. V and J calls and clone size come straight from that table; D and trimming were deduced from the DNA. The table lists about 200,000 clones, around 90% of them singletons. The chain links TRBV10-2 to TRBJ2-3; no clear D gene. The sample taken for sequencing was PBMCs or T cells enriched from blood (not recorded which). The receptor was isolated from a man aged 25 to 45 who had recovered from COVID-19. Written as DNA, the CDR3 is TGCGCCAGCAGTGAGTCGTCGGTAGCCACAGATACGCAGTATTTT. Amino acid sequence: CASSESSVATDTQYF.